The next 2 T cell receptor beta chains were all read from a single sample in a study of blood T cell repertoires in COVID-19. Using immunoSEQ multiplex PCR, the repertoire was profiled, and TCRdb retains in-frame clones only, with some absent. The data hold roughly 260,000 clones, with around nine tenths observed a single time. Sequenced: PBMCs or T cells enriched from blood (not recorded which). These receptors came from a woman between 18 and 29 years old who had recovered from COVID-19.

The V call is TRBV10-3, the J call TRBJ2-5; TRBD1 aligns across 8 bases. V shed 5 bases and J 2 bases; nucleotides not matched to a gene: 7. CDR1 is ENHRY and CDR2 is SYGVKD in the germline V gene. The CDR3 contains 15 residues. CDR3 coding DNA: TGTGCCATCAGTCTCGACAGGGGCCAGCAAGAGACCCAGTACTTC. Protein product: CAISLDRGQQETQYF.

This chain uses TRBV11-2 with TRBJ2-5; 8 positions match TRBD2. The CDR3 length is 18 residues. The trim removed 2 bases at V and 5 bases at J, leaving 16 bases unmatched. Per the germline V gene, CDR1 is SGHAT and CDR2 is FQNNGV. This chain's CDR3 is CASSLRGLAGSQGETQYF. For the CDR3, the DNA is TGTGCCAGCAGCTTACGGGGTCTAGCGGGTTCCCAGGGGGAGACCCAGTACTTC.